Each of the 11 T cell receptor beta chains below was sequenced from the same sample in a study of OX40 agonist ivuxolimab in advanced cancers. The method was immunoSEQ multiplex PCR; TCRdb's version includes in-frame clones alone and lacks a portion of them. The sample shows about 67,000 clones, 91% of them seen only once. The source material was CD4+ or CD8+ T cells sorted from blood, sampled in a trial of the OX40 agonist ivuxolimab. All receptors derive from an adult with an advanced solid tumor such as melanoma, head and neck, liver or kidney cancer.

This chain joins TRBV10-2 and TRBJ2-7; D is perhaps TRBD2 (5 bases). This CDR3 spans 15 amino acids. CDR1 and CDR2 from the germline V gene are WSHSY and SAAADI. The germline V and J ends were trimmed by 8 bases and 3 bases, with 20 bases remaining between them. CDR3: CASARPSGAFYEQYF. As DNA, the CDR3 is TGCGCCAGCGCCCGCCCCAGCGGAGCCTTCTACGAGCAGTACTTC.

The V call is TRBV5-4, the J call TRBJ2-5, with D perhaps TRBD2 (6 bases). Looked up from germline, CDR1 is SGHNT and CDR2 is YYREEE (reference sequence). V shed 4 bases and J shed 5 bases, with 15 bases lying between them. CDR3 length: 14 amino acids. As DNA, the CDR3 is TGTGCCAGCAGCCCGGGCGGGGCCCCGGAGACCCAGTACTTC. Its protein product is CASSPGGAPETQYF. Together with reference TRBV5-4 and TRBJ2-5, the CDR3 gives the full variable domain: ETGVTQSPTHLIKTRGQQVTLRCSSQSGHNTVSWYQQALGQGPQFIFQYYREEENGRGNFPPRFSGLQFPNYSSELNVNALELDDSALYLCASSPGGAPETQYFGPGTRLLVL.

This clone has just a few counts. The CDR3 is CASSFDGIITDTQYF. Written as DNA, the CDR3 is TGCGCCAGCAGCTTCGACGGAATTATCACAGATACGCAGTATTTT. This chain connects TRBV5-1 to TRBJ2-3; D not resolved. Trimming took 2 bases from V and 2 from J, leaving 12 bases between them. The CDR3 totals 15 residues. Per germline, CDR1 SGHRS and CDR2 YFSETQ.

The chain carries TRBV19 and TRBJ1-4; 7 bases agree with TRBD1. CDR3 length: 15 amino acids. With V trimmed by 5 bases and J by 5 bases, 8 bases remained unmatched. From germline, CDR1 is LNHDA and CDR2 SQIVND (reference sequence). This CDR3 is CASSLQGLRNEKLFF. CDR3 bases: TGTGCCAGTAGTCTACAGGGGCTCCGCAATGAAAAACTGTTTTTT.

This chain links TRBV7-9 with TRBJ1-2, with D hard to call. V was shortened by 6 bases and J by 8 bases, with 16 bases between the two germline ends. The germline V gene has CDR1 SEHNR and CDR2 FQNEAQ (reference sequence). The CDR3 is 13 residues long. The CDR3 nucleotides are TGTGCCAGCAGGGAAATGATAGCCCTGGGCTACACCTTC. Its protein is CASREMIALGYTF. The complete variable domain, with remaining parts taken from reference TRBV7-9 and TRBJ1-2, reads DTGVSQNPRHKITKRGQNVTFRCDPISEHNRLYWYRQTLGQGPEFLTYFQNEAQLEKSRLLSDRFSAERPKGSFSTLEIQRTEQGDSAMYLCASREMIALGYTFGSGTRLTVV.

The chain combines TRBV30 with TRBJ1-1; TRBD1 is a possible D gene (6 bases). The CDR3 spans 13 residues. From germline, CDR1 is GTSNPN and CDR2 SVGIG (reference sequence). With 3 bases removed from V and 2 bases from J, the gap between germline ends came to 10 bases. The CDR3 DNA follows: TGTGCCTGGAGCATACAGGGAAACACTGAAGCTTTCTTT. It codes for CAWSIQGNTEAFF. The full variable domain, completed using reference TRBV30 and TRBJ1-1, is SQTIHQWPATLVQPVGSPLSLECTVEGTSNPNLYWYRQAAGRGLQLLFYSVGIGQISSEVPQNLSASRPQDRQFILSSKKLLLSDSGFYLCAWSIQGNTEAFFGQGTRLTVV.

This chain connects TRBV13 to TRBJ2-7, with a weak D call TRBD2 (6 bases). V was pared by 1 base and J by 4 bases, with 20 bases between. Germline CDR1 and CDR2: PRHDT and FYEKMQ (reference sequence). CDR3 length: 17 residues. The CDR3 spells CASSLVAGPARPYEQYF. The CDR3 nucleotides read TGTGCCAGCAGCTTAGTGGCGGGACCGGCCCGGCCTTACGAGCAGTACTTC.

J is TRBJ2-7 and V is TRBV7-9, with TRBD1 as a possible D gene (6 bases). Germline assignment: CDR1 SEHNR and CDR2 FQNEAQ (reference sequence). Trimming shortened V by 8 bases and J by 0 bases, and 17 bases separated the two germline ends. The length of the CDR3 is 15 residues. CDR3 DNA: TGTGCCAGCGCCCCAGGACAGCCAAGCTCCTACGAGCAGTACTTC. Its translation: CASAPGQPSSYEQYF.

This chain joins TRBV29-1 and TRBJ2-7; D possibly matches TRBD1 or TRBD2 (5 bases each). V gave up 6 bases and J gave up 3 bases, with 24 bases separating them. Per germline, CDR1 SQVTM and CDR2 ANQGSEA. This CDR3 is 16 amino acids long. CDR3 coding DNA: TGCAGCGTCGTCTCCGGAAGGGACCGAACACTCTACGAGCAGTACTTC. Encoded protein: CSVVSGRDRTLYEQYF.

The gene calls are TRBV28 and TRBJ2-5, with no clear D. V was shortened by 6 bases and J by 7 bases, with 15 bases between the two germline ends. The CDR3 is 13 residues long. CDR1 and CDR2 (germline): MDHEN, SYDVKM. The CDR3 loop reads CASSSGLFGTQYF. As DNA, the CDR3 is TGTGCCAGCAGCTCCGGGCTTTTCGGGACCCAGTACTTC.

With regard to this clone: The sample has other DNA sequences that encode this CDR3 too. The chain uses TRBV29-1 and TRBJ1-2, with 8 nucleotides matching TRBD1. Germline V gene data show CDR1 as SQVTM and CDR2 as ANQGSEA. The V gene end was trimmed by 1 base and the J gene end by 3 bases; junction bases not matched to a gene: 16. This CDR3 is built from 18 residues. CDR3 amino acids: CSVEGGGPAGGSYYGYTF. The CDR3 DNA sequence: TGCAGCGTTGAAGGAGGGGGTCCGGCAGGGGGCTCCTACTATGGCTACACCTTC.